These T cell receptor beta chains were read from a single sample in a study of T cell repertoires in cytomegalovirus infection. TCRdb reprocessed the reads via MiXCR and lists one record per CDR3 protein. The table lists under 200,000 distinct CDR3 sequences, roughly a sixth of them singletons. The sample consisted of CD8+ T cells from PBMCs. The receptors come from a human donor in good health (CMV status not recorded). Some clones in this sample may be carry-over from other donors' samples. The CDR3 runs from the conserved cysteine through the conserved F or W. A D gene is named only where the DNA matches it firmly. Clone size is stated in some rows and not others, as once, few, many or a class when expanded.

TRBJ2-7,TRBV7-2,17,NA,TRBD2,CASSLLSGTPPLDEQYF,TGTGCCAGCAGCTTATTAAGCGGGACCCCTCCTCTGGACGAGCAGTACTTC
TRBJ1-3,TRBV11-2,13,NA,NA,CASSPPLGHTIYF,TGTGCCAGCAGCCCCCCCTTGGGGCACACCATATATTTT
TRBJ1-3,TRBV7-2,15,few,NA,CASSTYRDSGNTIYF,TGTGCCAGCAGCACGTACAGGGATAGTGGAAACACCATATATTTT
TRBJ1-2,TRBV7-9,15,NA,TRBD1,CASSSSRGPDYGYTF,TGTGCCAGCAGCTCATCGAGGGGGCCGGACTATGGCTACACCTTC
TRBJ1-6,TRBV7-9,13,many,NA,CASNPSVDSPLHF,TGTGCCAGCAACCCGTCGGTAGATTCACCCCTCCACTTT
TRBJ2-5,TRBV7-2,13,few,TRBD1,CASSPGQGETQYF,TGTGCCAGCAGCCCGGGACAGGGTGAGACCCAGTACTTC
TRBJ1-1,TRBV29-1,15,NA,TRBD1,CSAVPFGQGNTEAFF,TGCAGCGCTGTCCCCTTCGGACAGGGGAACACTGAAGCTTTCTTT
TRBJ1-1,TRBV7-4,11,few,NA,CASSHSAEAFF,TGTGCCAGCAGCCACTCGGCGGAAGCTTTCTTT
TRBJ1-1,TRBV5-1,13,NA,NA,CASCFGGNTEAFF,TGCGCCAGCTGTTTCGGGGGGAACACTGAAGCTTTCTTT
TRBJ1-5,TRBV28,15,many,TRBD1,CASSWDREEGQPQHF,TGTGCCAGCAGTTGGGACAGGGAGGAAGGTCAGCCCCAGCATTTT
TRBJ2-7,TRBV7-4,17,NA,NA,CASSSSGIGGPPYEQYF,TGTGCCAGCAGCTCCTCCGGGATCGGGGGGCCCCCCTACGAGCAGTACTTC
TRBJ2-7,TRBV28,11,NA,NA,CASSLMDEQYF,TGTGCCAGCAGTTTAATGGACGAGCAGTACTTC
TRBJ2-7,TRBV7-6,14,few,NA,CASSPSRSRVEQYF,TGTGCCAGCAGCCCCTCCCGATCCAGGGTCGAGCAGTACTTC
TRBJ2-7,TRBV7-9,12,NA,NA,CASSRETYEQYF,TGTGCCAGCAGCCGCGAAACCTACGAGCAGTACTTC